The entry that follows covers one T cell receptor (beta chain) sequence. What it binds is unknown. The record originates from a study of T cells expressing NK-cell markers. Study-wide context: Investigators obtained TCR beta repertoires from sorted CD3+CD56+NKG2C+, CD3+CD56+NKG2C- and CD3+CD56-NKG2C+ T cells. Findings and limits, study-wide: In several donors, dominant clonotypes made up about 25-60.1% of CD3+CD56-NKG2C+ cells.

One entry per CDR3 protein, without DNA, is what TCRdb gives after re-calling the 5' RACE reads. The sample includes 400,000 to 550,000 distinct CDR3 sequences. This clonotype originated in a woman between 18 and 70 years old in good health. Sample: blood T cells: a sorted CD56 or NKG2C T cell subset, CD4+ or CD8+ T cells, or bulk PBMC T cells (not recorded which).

CDR3 in amino acids: CASSGTTGTMAEAFF. The chain employs TRBV5-4 and TRBJ1-1; TCRdb selects TRBD1, and the lack of DNA leaves this call unchecked. CDR1 SGHNT and CDR2 YYREEE come from the germline V gene (reference sequence). The CDR3 consists of 15 residues.